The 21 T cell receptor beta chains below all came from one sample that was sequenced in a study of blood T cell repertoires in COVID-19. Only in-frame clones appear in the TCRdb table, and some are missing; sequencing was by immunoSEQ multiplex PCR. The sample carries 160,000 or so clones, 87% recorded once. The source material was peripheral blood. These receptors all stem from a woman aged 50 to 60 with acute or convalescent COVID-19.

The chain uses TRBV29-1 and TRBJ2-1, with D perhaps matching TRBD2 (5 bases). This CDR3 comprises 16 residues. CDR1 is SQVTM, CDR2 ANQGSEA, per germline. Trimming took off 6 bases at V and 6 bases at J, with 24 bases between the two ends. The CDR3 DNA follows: TGCAGCGTCGGCGGGCCGCACCACGCAGGTTTCAATGAGCAGTTCTTC. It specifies CSVGGPHHAGFNEQFF.

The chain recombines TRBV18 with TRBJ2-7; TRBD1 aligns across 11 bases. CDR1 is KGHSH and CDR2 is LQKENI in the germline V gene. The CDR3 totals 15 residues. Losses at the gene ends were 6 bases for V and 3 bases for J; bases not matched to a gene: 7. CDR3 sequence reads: CASSMDRGLYYEQYF. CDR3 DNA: TGTGCCAGCTCGATGGACAGGGGGCTGTACTACGAGCAGTACTTC.

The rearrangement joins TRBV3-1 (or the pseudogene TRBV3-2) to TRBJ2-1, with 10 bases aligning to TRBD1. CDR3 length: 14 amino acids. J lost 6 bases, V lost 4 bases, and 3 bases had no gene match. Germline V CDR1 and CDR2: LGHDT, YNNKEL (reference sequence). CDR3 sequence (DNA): TGTGCCAGCAGCCCTGGACAGGGGGTCAATGAGCAGTTCTTC. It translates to CASSPGQGVNEQFF.

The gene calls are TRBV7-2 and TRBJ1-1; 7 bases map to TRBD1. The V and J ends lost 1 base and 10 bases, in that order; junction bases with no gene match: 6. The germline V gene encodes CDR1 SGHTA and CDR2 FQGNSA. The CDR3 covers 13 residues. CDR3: CASSLEWTGGAFF. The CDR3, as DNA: TGTGCCAGCAGCTTAGAATGGACAGGAGGAGCTTTCTTT.

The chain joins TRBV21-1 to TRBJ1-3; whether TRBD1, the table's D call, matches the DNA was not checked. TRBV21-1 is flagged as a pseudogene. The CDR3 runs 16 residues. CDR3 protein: CASSNFRTGDGNTIYF. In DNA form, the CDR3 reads TGTGCCAGCAGCAATTTCCGGACAGGGGACGGAAACACCATATATTTT.

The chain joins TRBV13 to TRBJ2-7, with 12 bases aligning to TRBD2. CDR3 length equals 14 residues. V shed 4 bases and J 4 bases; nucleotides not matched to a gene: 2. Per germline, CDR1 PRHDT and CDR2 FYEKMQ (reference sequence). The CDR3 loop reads CASSSLAGGYEQYF. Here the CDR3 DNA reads TGTGCCAGCAGCTCCCTAGCGGGAGGGTACGAGCAGTACTTC. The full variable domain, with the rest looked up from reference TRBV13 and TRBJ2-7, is AAGVIQSPRHLIKEKRETATLKCYPIPRHDTVYWYQQGPGQDPQFLISFYEKMQSDKGSIPDRFSAQQFSDYHSELNMSSLELGDSALYFCASSSLAGGYEQYFGPGTRLTVT.

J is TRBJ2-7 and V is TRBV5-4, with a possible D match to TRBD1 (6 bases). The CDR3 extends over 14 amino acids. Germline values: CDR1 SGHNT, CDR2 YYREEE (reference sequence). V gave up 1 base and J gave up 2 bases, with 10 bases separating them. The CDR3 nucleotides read TGTGCCAGCAGCTTGTGGTCAGGGGCCTACGAGCAGTACTTC. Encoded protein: CASSLWSGAYEQYF.

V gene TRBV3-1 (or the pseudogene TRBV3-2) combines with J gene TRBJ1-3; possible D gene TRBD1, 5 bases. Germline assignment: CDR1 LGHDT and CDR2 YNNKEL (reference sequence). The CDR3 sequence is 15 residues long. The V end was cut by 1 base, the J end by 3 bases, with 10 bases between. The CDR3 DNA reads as TGTGCCAGCAGCCAAGCCCAGGGATTTGGAAACACCATATATTTT. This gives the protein CASSQAQGFGNTIYF.

The CDR3: CASSPTGQGTDTQYF. The DNA of the CDR3 is TGTGCCAGCAGTCCCACGGGACAGGGAACAGATACGCAGTATTTT. This chain links TRBV6-5 with TRBJ2-3, with TRBD1 identical over 9 bases. The CDR3 loop spans 15 amino acids. The junction had 6 bases not matched to a gene; V was cut back by 5 bases and J by 3 bases. Germline lookup yields CDR1 MNHEY and CDR2 SVGAGI.

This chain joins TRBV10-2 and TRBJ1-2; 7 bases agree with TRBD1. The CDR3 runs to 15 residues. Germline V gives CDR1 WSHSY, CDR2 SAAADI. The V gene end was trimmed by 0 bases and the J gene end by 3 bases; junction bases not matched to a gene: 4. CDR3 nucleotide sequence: TGCGCCAGCAGTGAGTCGGGACAGCACTACTATGGCTACACCTTC. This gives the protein CASSESGQHYYGYTF.

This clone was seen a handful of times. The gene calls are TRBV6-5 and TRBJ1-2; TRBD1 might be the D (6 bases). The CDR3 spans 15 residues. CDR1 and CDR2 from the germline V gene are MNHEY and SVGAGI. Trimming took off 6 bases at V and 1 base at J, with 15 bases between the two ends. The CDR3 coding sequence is TGTGCCAGCAGCCTCAGACAGGCTTATAACTATGGCTACACCTTC. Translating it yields CASSLRQAYNYGYTF.

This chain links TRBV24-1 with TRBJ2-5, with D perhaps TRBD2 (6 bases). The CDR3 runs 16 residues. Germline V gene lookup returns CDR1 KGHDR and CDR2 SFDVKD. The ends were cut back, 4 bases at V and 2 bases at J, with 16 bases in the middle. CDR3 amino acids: CATSDDLAGRQETQYF. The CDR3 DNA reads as TGTGCCACCAGTGACGATCTGGCGGGGCGACAAGAGACCCAGTACTTC.

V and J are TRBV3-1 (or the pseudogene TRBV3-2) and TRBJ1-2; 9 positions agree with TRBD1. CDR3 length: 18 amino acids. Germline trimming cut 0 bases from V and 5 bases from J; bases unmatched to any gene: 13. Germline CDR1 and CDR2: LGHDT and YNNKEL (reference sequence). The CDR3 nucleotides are TGTGCCAGCAGCCAAGATCCAACAGGGGGCGCGGTTTTTTATGGCTACACCTTC. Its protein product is CASSQDPTGGAVFYGYTF.

Here the CDR3 DNA reads TGCAGCCCTCGCCTACGGAAGGACAGGGGAGGGAGGCATGAGCAGTTCTTC. Its protein is CSPRLRKDRGGRHEQFF. This chain uses TRBV29-1 with TRBJ2-1, with 9 bases fitting TRBD1. CDR1 SQVTM and CDR2 ANQGSEA come from the germline V gene. The CDR3 spans 17 residues. V lost 8 bases to trimming and J lost 8 bases; unmatched junction nucleotides: 22.

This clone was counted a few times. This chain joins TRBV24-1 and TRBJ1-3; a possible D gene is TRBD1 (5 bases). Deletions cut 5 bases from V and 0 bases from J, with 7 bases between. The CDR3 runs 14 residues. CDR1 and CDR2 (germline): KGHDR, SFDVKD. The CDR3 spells CATSGGASGNTIYF. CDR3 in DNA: TGTGCCACCAGTGGTGGGGCCTCTGGAAACACCATATATTTT.

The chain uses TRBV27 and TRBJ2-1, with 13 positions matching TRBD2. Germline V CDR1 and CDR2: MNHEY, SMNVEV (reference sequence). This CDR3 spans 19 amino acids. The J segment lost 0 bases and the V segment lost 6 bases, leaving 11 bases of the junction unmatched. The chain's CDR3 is CASSKLAGGRLSSYNEQFF. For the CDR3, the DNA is TGTGCCAGCAGCAAACTAGCGGGAGGGCGGCTGAGCTCCTACAATGAGCAGTTCTTC.

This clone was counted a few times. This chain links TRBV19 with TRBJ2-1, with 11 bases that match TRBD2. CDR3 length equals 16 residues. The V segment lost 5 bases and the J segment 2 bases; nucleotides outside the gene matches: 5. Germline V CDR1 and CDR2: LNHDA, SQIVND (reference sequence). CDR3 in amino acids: CASSLLAGVAYNEQFF. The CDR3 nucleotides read TGTGCCAGTAGTCTACTAGCGGGAGTGGCCTACAATGAGCAGTTCTTC.

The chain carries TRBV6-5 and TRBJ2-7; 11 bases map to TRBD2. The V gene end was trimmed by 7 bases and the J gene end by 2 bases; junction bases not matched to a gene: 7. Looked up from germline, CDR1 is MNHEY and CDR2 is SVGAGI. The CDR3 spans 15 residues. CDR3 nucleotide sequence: TGTGCCAGCATTCCTAGCGGGAGGCCTCCCTACGAGCAGTACTTC. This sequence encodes CASIPSGRPPYEQYF.

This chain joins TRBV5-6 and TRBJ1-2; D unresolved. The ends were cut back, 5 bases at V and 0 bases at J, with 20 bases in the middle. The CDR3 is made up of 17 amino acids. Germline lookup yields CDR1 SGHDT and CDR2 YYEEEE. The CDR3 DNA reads TGTGCCAGCAGTGCGGAACCTGGACGACTAGCTAACTATGGCTACACCTTC. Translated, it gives CASSAEPGRLANYGYTF.

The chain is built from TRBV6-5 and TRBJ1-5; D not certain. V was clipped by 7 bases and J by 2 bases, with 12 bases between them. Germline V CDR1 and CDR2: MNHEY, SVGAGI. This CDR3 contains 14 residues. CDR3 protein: CASKMNQGNQPQHF. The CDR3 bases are TGTGCCAGCAAAATGAACCAGGGCAATCAGCCCCAGCATTTT.

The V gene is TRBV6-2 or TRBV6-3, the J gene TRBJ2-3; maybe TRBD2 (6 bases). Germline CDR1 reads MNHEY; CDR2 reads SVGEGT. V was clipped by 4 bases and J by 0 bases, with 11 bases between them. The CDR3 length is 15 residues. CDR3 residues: CASSLAGTSTDTQYF. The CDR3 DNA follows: TGTGCCAGCAGTTTGGCGGGGACTAGCACAGATACGCAGTATTTT.